These 16 T cell receptor beta chains were all obtained from the same sample, sequenced in a study of T-cell memory formation after mild COVID-19. TCRdb analysed the 5' RACE reads with MiXCR anew, one entry per CDR3 protein. The table has 300,000 to 400,000 distinct CDR3 sequences, approximately 15% seen once; the top ten hold about a fifth. The source material was PBMCs or a T cell subset sorted from them (not recorded which). These receptors were collected from a man aged 18 to 29 who had mild COVID-19 (a few samples of this study predate the infection). Cell type and time point are not known.

The chain joins TRBV23-1 to TRBJ2-1; weak D call: TRBD1 (5 bases). TRBV23-1 is an ORF, with its function uncertain. V lost 1 base to trimming and J lost 9 bases, with 16 bases between them. The CDR3 is made up of 15 amino acids. CDR3 coding DNA: TGCGCCAGCAGTCAATACAGGACCGAGTTCGGTGAGCAGTTCTTC. As protein: CASSQYRTEFGEQFF.

On this clonotype itself: One junction end disagrees with the germline gene, perhaps due to a read error. This rearrangement joins TRBV7-8 to TRBJ2-6; D possibly corresponds to TRBD1 (6 bases). Germline loops: CDR1 SGHVS, CDR2 FQNEAQ. This CDR3 has 18 residues. Here the CDR3 reads CASSLRVLQGQGASVLTF. CDR3 in DNA: TGTGCCAGCAGCCTCCGGGTACTTCAGGGGCAAGGGGCCAGCGTCCTGACTTTC.

In its sample, this clonotype was seen a few times. V usage is TRBV27 and J usage is TRBJ2-1; D uncertain. V lost 6 bases and J 7 bases, leaving 16 bases between the germline ends. Looked up from germline, CDR1 is MNHEY and CDR2 is SMNVEV (reference sequence). This CDR3 has 14 residues. CDR3 sequence: CASRDDVTRNEQFF. CDR3 sequence (DNA): TGTGCCAGCAGAGATGACGTAACCCGGAATGAGCAGTTCTTC.

This clonotype was seen only a few times. V usage is TRBV5-1 and J usage is TRBJ1-1, with D uncertain. Germline V CDR1 and CDR2: SGHRS, YFSETQ. The CDR3 totals 15 residues. The V gene lost 0 bases and the J gene lost 0 bases, with 9 bases spanning the gap. DNA of the CDR3: TGCGCCAGCAGCTTGGGCTTCGTTGTGAACACTGAAGCTTTCTTT. Amino acid sequence: CASSLGFVVNTEAFF.

This clonotype has at least ten counts. The V gene is TRBV6-5, the J gene TRBJ2-1; 10 nucleotides match TRBD2. The CDR3 contains 14 residues. Trimming at V came to 7 bases and at J to 10 bases, leaving 10 bases not matched to a gene. In germline, CDR1 is MNHEY, CDR2 SVGAGI. The CDR3 nucleotides are TGTGCCAGCACCGCGAGCGGGGGGGCCAGGGAGCAGTTCTTC. It is translated as CASTASGGAREQFF.

This clonotype was observed a few times. This chain connects TRBV27 to TRBJ2-3; 14 positions agree with TRBD2. Germline V gene data show CDR1 as MNHEY and CDR2 as SMNVEV (reference sequence). V was pared by 10 bases and J by 5 bases, with 5 bases of the junction left unmatched. The CDR3 is 14 residues long. The CDR3 region has the DNA TGTGCCACCCTTGGGACTAGCGGGGGAGATACGCAGTATTTT. Translating it yields CATLGTSGGDTQYF.

The chain links TRBV20-1 to TRBJ2-7; possibly TRBD1 for D (6 bases). Germline CDR1 DFQATT, CDR2 SNEGSKA (reference sequence). V gave up 8 bases and J gave up 4 bases, with 18 bases separating them. This CDR3 contains 13 residues. For the CDR3, the DNA is TGCAGTTCACGGGACATCGATTCGTACGAGCAGTACTTC. This codes for CSSRDIDSYEQYF.

A few counts support this clonotype. The rearrangement uses TRBV4-3 and TRBJ2-7, with TRBD1 matching 7 bases. V lost 4 bases, J lost 3 bases, and 3 bases stayed unmatched. The CDR3 has 13 residues. Germline CDR1 LGHNA, CDR2 YSLEER. The CDR3 coding sequence is TGCGCCAGCAGCCTATACAGGGGCTACGAGCAGTACTTC. This gives the protein CASSLYRGYEQYF.

This clonotype was detected only a few times. V is TRBV30 and J is TRBJ2-1; 15 bases align to TRBD2. Germline V gives CDR1 GTSNPN, CDR2 SVGIG (reference sequence). Trimming cost V 5 bases and J 1 base; bases outside gene matches: 3. The CDR3 has 16 residues. CDR3 nucleotide sequence: TGTGCCTGGCTAGGACTAGCGGGGGGGTCCTACAATGAGCAGTTCTTC. Its protein product is CAWLGLAGGSYNEQFF.

The V call is TRBV13, the J call TRBJ2-5, with TRBD1 matching over 7 bases. V was clipped by 5 bases and J by 4 bases; unmatched bases: 10. CDR1 is PRHDT, CDR2 FYEKMQ, per germline (reference sequence). This CDR3 contains 15 residues. The CDR3 loop reads CASSGRQGHSETQYF. DNA of the CDR3: TGTGCCAGCAGCGGAAGACAGGGTCACTCAGAGACCCAGTACTTC.

CDR3 bases: TGTGCCAGCGATCCCGGCGTACGAGGAGCTTTCTTT. The encoded protein is CASDPGVRGAFF. The J gene is TRBJ1-1, the V gene TRBV7-9; no firm D call. Looked up from germline, CDR1 is SEHNR and CDR2 is FQNEAQ (reference sequence). Trimming shortened V by 8 bases and J by 10 bases, and 17 bases separated the two germline ends. The CDR3 is made up of 12 amino acids.

This chain connects TRBV14 to TRBJ2-5; either TRBD1 or TRBD2 may fit D (5 bases each). CDR3 size: 14 residues. Trimming took off 4 bases at V and 5 bases at J, with 14 bases between the two ends. Germline V gene sequence: CDR1 SGHDN, CDR2 FVKESK. CDR3 region: CASSPEGEWETQYF. The CDR3 DNA reads TGTGCCAGCAGCCCCGAAGGGGAGTGGGAGACCCAGTACTTC.

This clonotype showed up just a few times. The chain couples TRBV10-3 to TRBJ2-7; TRBD2 might be the D (6 bases). The CDR3 length is 14 residues. Germline-derived CDR1 and CDR2 are ENHRY and SYGVKD. Trimming left V 7 bases short and J 2 bases short, with 15 bases between. Here the CDR3 DNA reads TGTGCCATCAATCCCGGGACTGATACCTACGAGCAGTACTTC. Amino acids: CAINPGTDTYEQYF.

This chain joins TRBV14 and TRBJ2-3, with D unresolved. Trimming left V 3 bases short and J 4 bases short, with 8 bases between. The CDR3 sequence is 13 residues long. Germline CDR1 and CDR2: SGHDN and FVKESK. The CDR3 coding sequence is TGTGCCAGCAGCCAGAACCCAGCAGATACGCAGTATTTT. Protein: CASSQNPADTQYF.

This clonotype was found a few times. The chain couples TRBV4-2 to TRBJ2-1, with D possibly called TRBD1 or TRBD2 (6 bases each). V shed 0 bases and J shed 1 base, with 13 bases lying between them. The CDR3 spans 17 residues. CDR1 is LGHNA and CDR2 is YNFKEQ in the germline V gene. This CDR3 reads CASSQDGGGPSYNEQFF. The CDR3 DNA is TGTGCCAGCAGCCAAGATGGAGGGGGGCCGTCCTACAATGAGCAGTTCTTC.

This clonotype has at least ten counts. The chain carries TRBV29-1 and TRBJ2-7, with D possibly being TRBD2 (6 bases). Germline-derived CDR1 and CDR2 are SQVTM and ANQGSEA. V lost 4 bases to trimming and J lost 0 bases, with 13 bases between them. CDR3 length: 14 amino acids. As DNA, the CDR3 is TGCAGCGTTGGGAACGGGGGTCACTCCTACGAGCAGTACTTC. Amino acid sequence: CSVGNGGHSYEQYF.